The 24 T cell receptor beta chains given below trace back to one sample, sequenced in a study of spatial heterogeneity in lung cancer. The time point here: blood at routine non-recurrence follow-up after resection. In TCRdb, the 5' RACE reads were re-called with MiXCR into one record per CDR3 protein. Of roughly 99,000 distinct CDR3 sequences listed, roughly a fifth were seen once; the top ten hold roughly a fifth. Specimen: PBMCs, collected at follow-up. These TCRs come from a male donor with early-stage non-small cell lung cancer.

This rearrangement joins TRBV24-1 to TRBJ2-7; D gene uncertain. The V and J ends lost 5 bases and 6 bases respectively, with 10 bases between them. Per the germline V gene, CDR1 is KGHDR and CDR2 is SFDVKD. This CDR3 spans 12 amino acids. The DNA for the CDR3 is TGTGCCACCAGTGGCCCCCTAGGCGAGCAGTACTTC. Protein product: CATSGPLGEQYF.

This clonotype came up a few times. The rearrangement uses TRBV20-1 and TRBJ1-2; 8 bases are shared with TRBD1. The CDR3 runs to 14 residues. CDR1 and CDR2 from the germline V gene are DFQATT and SNEGSKA (reference sequence). Trimming took 6 bases from V and 2 from J; bases not matched to a gene: 8. Written as DNA, the CDR3 is TGCAGTGCCTCAGAAAGACAGGGGAACTATGGCTACACCTTC. It specifies CSASERQGNYGYTF.

A few counts support this clonotype. J is TRBJ2-1 and V is TRBV20-1, with D unresolved. Germline V lookup: CDR1 DFQATT, CDR2 SNEGSKA (reference sequence). V was trimmed by 6 bases and J by 3 bases, leaving 9 bases between them. CDR3 length equals 12 residues. The CDR3 sequence is CSAPRSYNEQFF. The CDR3 bases are TGCAGTGCGCCGCGAAGCTACAATGAGCAGTTCTTC.

V usage is TRBV5-1 and J usage is TRBJ2-7; the match to TRBD2 covers 14 bases. The CDR3 is 18 amino acids. Germline loops: CDR1 SGHRS, CDR2 YFSETQ. With V trimmed by 1 base and J by 3 bases, 9 bases remained unmatched. The CDR3 bases are TGCGCCAGCAGCTTGTTGGGACAGGGGACTAGCGGGGGCTACGAGCAGTACTTC. Protein sequence: CASSLLGQGTSGGYEQYF. Variable domain in full (rest from reference TRBV5-1 and TRBJ2-7): KAGVTQTPRYLIKTRGQQVTLSCSPISGHRSVSWYQQTPGQGLQFLFEYFSETQRNKGNFPGRFSGRQFSNSRSEMNVSTLELGDSALYLCASSLLGQGTSGGYEQYFGPGTRLTVT.

The genes are TRBV27 and TRBJ1-2; D unresolved. Trimming shortened V by 0 bases and J by 8 bases, and 10 bases separated the two germline ends. This CDR3 region has 13 residues. CDR1 and CDR2 (germline): MNHEY, SMNVEV (reference sequence). The CDR3 nucleotides are TGTGCCAGCAGTTTATCGACGGAATCCGGCTACACCTTC. Translating gives CASSLSTESGYTF.

In this sample, this clonotype turned up a few times. The chain joins TRBV19 to TRBJ2-2; no definite D call. Trimming shortened V by 3 bases and J by 4 bases, and 9 bases separated the two germline ends. The germline CDR1 and CDR2 sequences are LNHDA and SQIVND (reference sequence). The CDR3 extends over 14 amino acids. The CDR3 sequence: CASSIIEFTGELFF. CDR3 sequence (DNA): TGTGCCAGTAGTATTATAGAATTCACCGGGGAGCTGTTTTTT.

This clonotype was counted many times. The chain combines TRBV3-1 with TRBJ2-1, with unresolved D. Germline assignment: CDR1 LGHDT and CDR2 YNNKEL (reference sequence). Trimming removed 3 bases from V and 3 bases from J, with 3 bases in between. This CDR3 spans 12 amino acids. The CDR3 region has the DNA TGTGCCAGCAGCCAGAACTACAATGAGCAGTTCTTC. As protein: CASSQNYNEQFF.

The chain joins TRBV5-6 to TRBJ2-1, with TRBD1 identical over 10 bases. This CDR3 is 15 amino acids long. Germline CDR1 SGHDT, CDR2 YYEEEE. Trimming removed 3 bases from V and 4 bases from J; junction bases left unmatched: 4. The DNA for the CDR3 is TGTGCCAGCAGCTCGGACAGGGGGTTTTACAATGAGCAGTTCTTC. This codes for CASSSDRGFYNEQFF. Based on the CDR3 plus reference TRBV5-6 and TRBJ2-1, the full variable domain is DAGVTQSPTHLIKTRGQQVTLRCSPKSGHDTVSWYQQALGQGPQFIFQYYEEEERQRGNFPDRFSGHQFPNYSSELNVNALLLGDSALYLCASSSDRGFYNEQFFGPGTRLTVL.

A few counts support this clonotype. The genes are TRBV29-1 and TRBJ2-2; D is unclear. The germline gives CDR1 SQVTM, CDR2 ANQGSEA. This CDR3 is 12 amino acids long. Trimming took off 6 bases at V and 1 base at J, with 6 bases between the two ends. CDR3 sequence reads: CSVSRNTGELFF. The CDR3 nucleotides are TGCAGCGTCAGCCGGAACACCGGGGAGCTGTTTTTT.

The chain links TRBV7-2 to TRBJ1-1; 7 bases fit TRBD1. V dropped 4 bases and J dropped 4; count of bases not matched to a gene: 9. This CDR3 spans 15 amino acids. Looked up from germline, CDR1 is SGHTA and CDR2 is FQGNSA. The DNA of the CDR3 is TGTGCCAGCAGCTCAATGGCAGGGGGTGGCACTGAAGCTTTCTTT. Its protein is CASSSMAGGGTEAFF. Filled out from reference TRBV7-2 and TRBJ1-1, the complete variable domain reads GAGVSQSPSNKVTEKGKDVELRCDPISGHTALYWYRQSLGQGLEFLIYFQGNSAPDKSGLPSDRFSAERTGGSVSTLTIQRTQQEDSAVYLCASSSMAGGGTEAFFGQGTRLTVV.

CDR3 region: CASSLTPEVAEAFF. The CDR3 coding sequence is TGCGCCAGCAGCTTGACTCCGGAGGTCGCTGAAGCTTTCTTT. The V call is TRBV5-1, the J call TRBJ1-1; D is unresolved. This CDR3 has 14 residues. CDR1 is SGHRS and CDR2 is YFSETQ in the germline V gene. V lost 1 base and J lost 6, with 13 bases in between.

This clonotype has only a few counts. The chain joins TRBV27 to TRBJ2-4; D is perhaps TRBD1 or TRBD2 (5 bases each). The V gene's germline CDR1 is MNHEY and CDR2 SMNVEV (reference sequence). The V and J ends lost 6 bases and 0 bases respectively, with 15 bases between them. The CDR3 sequence is 16 residues long. In DNA form, the CDR3 reads TGTGCCAGCAGGCGGGTTGGGGGTTTAGCCAAAAACATTCAGTACTTC. Translating it yields CASRRVGGLAKNIQYF.

In its sample, this clonotype was seen a few times. This chain links TRBV27 with TRBJ2-2; perhaps TRBD2 as D (5 bases). The germline V gene encodes CDR1 MNHEY and CDR2 SMNVEV (reference sequence). Between the trimmed V and J ends, which lost 5 bases and 1 base, there was a span of 11 bases. The CDR3 is 15 amino acids. The chain's CDR3 is CASSVLAGNTGELFF. CDR3 nucleotides: TGTGCCAGCAGTGTACTTGCGGGGAACACCGGGGAGCTGTTTTTT.

In its sample, this clonotype was seen a few times. The rearrangement uses TRBV5-1 and TRBJ2-5; weak D call: TRBD2 (5 bases). Germline V CDR1 and CDR2: SGHRS, YFSETQ. The length of the CDR3 is 14 residues. V was shortened by 0 bases and J by 5 bases, with 11 bases between the two germline ends. This chain's CDR3 is CASSLDGVAETQYF. CDR3 bases: TGCGCCAGCAGCTTGGATGGGGTAGCGGAGACCCAGTACTTC.

The chain uses TRBV10-3 and TRBJ1-4, with D unclear. CDR3 length: 17 residues. Trimming stripped 3 bases from V and 0 bases from J, with 14 bases between. Germline lookup yields CDR1 ENHRY and CDR2 SYGVKD. The CDR3 region is CAISDPGRIATNEKLFF. The CDR3 coding sequence is TGTGCCATCAGTGATCCGGGGAGGATAGCAACTAATGAAAAACTGTTTTTT.

This CDR3 reads CSARETGIYTEAFF. The DNA of the CDR3 is TGCAGTGCTAGGGAGACAGGTATCTACACTGAAGCTTTCTTT. V usage is TRBV20-1 and J usage is TRBJ1-1; tentative D call: TRBD1 (6 bases). Looked up from germline, CDR1 is DFQATT and CDR2 is SNEGSKA (reference sequence). Trimming left V 3 bases short and J 3 bases short, with 14 bases between. The CDR3 spans 14 residues.

This chain connects TRBV19 to TRBJ2-2, with TRBD1 matching 7 bases. V gave up 6 bases and J gave up 3 bases; unmatched junction bases: 13. The CDR3 consists of 17 residues. Germline CDR1 is LNHDA and CDR2 is SQIVND (reference sequence). Here the CDR3 DNA reads TGTGCCAGTAGCAGACGAAGGGGGCTGGAAGACACCGGGGAGCTGTTTTTT. Amino acid sequence: CASSRRRGLEDTGELFF.

The V call is TRBV7-9, the J call TRBJ2-2; D not certain. Trimming stripped 1 base from V and 7 bases from J, with 13 bases between. CDR1 SEHNR and CDR2 FQNEAQ come from the germline V gene (reference sequence). This CDR3 region has 15 residues. CDR3 sequence (DNA): TGTGCCAGCAGCTTAGAAATCTTTGCGGTCGGGGAGCTGTTTTTT. It encodes CASSLEIFAVGELFF. The entire variable domain, with the rest obtained from reference TRBV7-9 and TRBJ2-2, is as follows: DTGVSQNPRHKITKRGQNVTFRCDPISEHNRLYWYRQTLGQGPEFLTYFQNEAQLEKSRLLSDRFSAERPKGSFSTLEIQRTEQGDSAMYLCASSLEIFAVGELFFGEGSRLTVL.

There are a few counts of this clonotype. The chain links TRBV4-3 to TRBJ1-5; D uncertain. CDR3 length: 14 residues. Germline CDR1 is LGHNA and CDR2 is YSLEER. Trimming shortened V by 4 bases and J by 3 bases, and 10 bases separated the two germline ends. CDR3 sequence (DNA): TGCGCCAGCAGCCCTCTGGCGGACAATCAGCCCCAGCATTTT. As protein: CASSPLADNQPQHF.

This clonotype was seen more than once but under ten times. The chain uses TRBV18 and TRBJ2-7; 9 bases map to TRBD1. The V and J ends lost 7 bases and 4 bases, in that order; junction bases with no gene match: 5. The germline V gene has CDR1 KGHSH and CDR2 LQKENI. The CDR3 is made up of 13 amino acids. The CDR3 sequence: CASFQGQGYEQYF. CDR3 DNA: TGTGCCAGCTTTCAGGGACAGGGATACGAGCAGTACTTC.

The chain has TRBV29-1 and TRBJ1-2; maybe TRBD1 (6 bases). Trimming stripped 7 bases from V and 7 bases from J, with 22 bases between. The CDR3 has 14 amino acids. CDR1 is SQVTM, CDR2 ANQGSEA, per germline. CDR3 sequence reads: CSALDREGYGGYTF. The CDR3 bases are TGCAGCGCCCTGGACAGAGAGGGGTATGGTGGCTACACCTTC.

Only a few counts were recorded for this clonotype. The chain has TRBV18 and TRBJ2-5, with a weak D call TRBD1 (6 bases). CDR1 is KGHSH and CDR2 is LQKENI in the germline V gene. The germline V and J ends were trimmed by 0 bases and 2 bases, with 7 bases remaining between them. The CDR3 covers 14 residues. The CDR3: CASSPPGQQETQYF. CDR3 nucleotides: TGTGCCAGCTCACCACCGGGACAACAAGAGACCCAGTACTTC.

This clonotype was seen ten or more times. The chain combines TRBV25-1 with TRBJ1-1; D not resolved. CDR3 length equals 14 residues. The germline gives CDR1 MGHDK, CDR2 SYGVNS. V was shortened by 2 bases and J by 5 bases, with 12 bases between the two germline ends. The CDR3 coding sequence is TGTGCCAGCAGTGAAGCACCGGCTGGAACTGAAGCTTTCTTT. Protein: CASSEAPAGTEAFF.

The chain is built from TRBV11-1 and TRBJ2-7; D is possibly TRBD2 (6 bases). V lost 5 bases, J lost 0 bases, and 14 bases lay in between. Germline V lookup: CDR1 SGHAT, CDR2 FQDESV (reference sequence). This CDR3 spans 15 amino acids. CDR3 DNA: TGTGCCAGCAGCCTGGACGTCGGGAGCTCCTACGAGCAGTACTTC. Translating it yields CASSLDVGSSYEQYF.